Presented here are 22 T cell receptor beta chains from one specimen sequenced in a study of cytomegalovirus exposure and HLA in healthy donors. Researchers ran the PCR with 60 Vbeta and 13 Jbeta primers. TCRdb keeps only in-frame clones here, not all; method: immunoSEQ multiplex PCR. The sample lists approximately 110,000 clones; about 84% were seen once. The specimen sequenced was PBMCs. Every receptor here comes from a man aged 40-55 years in good health and CMV-seronegative.

V gene TRBV19 combines with J gene TRBJ2-7; weak D call: TRBD2 (7 bases). CDR3 size: 16 residues. Germline assignment: CDR1 LNHDA and CDR2 SQIVND (reference sequence). Trimming took 1 base from V and 4 from J, leaving 17 bases between them. The CDR3, as DNA: TGTGCCAGTAGTATAGGTGGGGGGGCCTTCGGTTACGAGCAGTACTTC. Amino acids: CASSIGGGAFGYEQYF. The full variable domain, its missing parts supplied by reference TRBV19 and TRBJ2-7, is DGGITQSPKYLFRKEGQNVTLSCEQNLNHDAMYWYRQDPGQGLRLIYYSQIVNDFQKGDIAEGYSVSREKKESFPLTVTSAQKNPTAFYLCASSIGGGAFGYEQYFGPGTRLTVT.

The rearrangement joins TRBV5-1 to TRBJ1-3; 8 positions agree with TRBD1. CDR3 size: 13 residues. V was clipped by 0 bases and J by 7 bases; unmatched bases: 0. The germline V gene encodes CDR1 SGHRS and CDR2 YFSETQ. The CDR3 nucleotides are TGCGCCAGCAGCTTGGACAGGGGGAACACCATATATTTT. It codes for CASSLDRGNTIYF.

The V call is TRBV7-2, the J call TRBJ1-4; TRBD1 aligns across 9 bases. V trimming: 5 bases; J trimming: 5 bases; junction bases outside the gene matches: 9. This CDR3 spans 16 amino acids. Germline V gene sequence: CDR1 SGHTA, CDR2 FQGNSA. The chain's CDR3 is CASSPHSTGGNEKLFF. The DNA of the CDR3 is TGTGCCAGCAGCCCCCATTCGACAGGGGGAAATGAAAAACTGTTTTTT.

This clone was recorded only once. The V gene is TRBV2, the J gene TRBJ2-3, with 9 bases that match TRBD1. The V gene's germline CDR1 is SNHLY and CDR2 FYNNEI. This CDR3 has 16 residues. Trimming removed 1 base from V and 2 bases from J; junction bases left unmatched: 4. Here the CDR3 DNA reads TGTGCCAGCAGTGAAGAAGGGGACAGGGTCACAGATACGCAGTATTTT. Protein: CASSEEGDRVTDTQYF. The complete variable domain, with remaining parts taken from reference TRBV2 and TRBJ2-3, reads EPEVTQTPSHQVTQMGQEVILRCVPISNHLYFYWYRQILGQKVEFLVSFYNNEISEKSEIFDDQFSVERPDGSNFTLKIRSTKLEDSAMYFCASSEEGDRVTDTQYFGPGTRLTVL.

The chain employs TRBV27 and TRBJ2-3, with 12 positions matching TRBD2. The CDR3 is made up of 15 amino acids. Germline V gives CDR1 MNHEY, CDR2 SMNVEV (reference sequence). With 6 bases clipped from V and 4 bases from J, the junction kept 5 bases outside the gene matches. CDR3 DNA: TGTGCCAGCAGGGCACTAGCGGGGGGTCCAGATACGCAGTATTTT. Amino acids: CASRALAGGPDTQYF.

This chain joins TRBV7-6 and TRBJ2-7, with 9 bases fitting TRBD1. Germline CDR1 is SGHVS and CDR2 is FNYEAQ. Losses at the gene ends were 1 base for V and 4 bases for J; bases not matched to a gene: 2. The CDR3 consists of 14 residues. The CDR3 bases are TGTGCCAGCAGCTTAGGGGACAGGGTTTACGAGCAGTACTTC. Translating it yields CASSLGDRVYEQYF. Based on the CDR3 plus reference TRBV7-6 and TRBJ2-7, the full variable domain is GAGVSQSPRYKVTKRGQDVALRCDPISGHVSLYWYRQALGQGPEFLTYFNYEAQQDKSGLPNDRFSAERPEGSISTLTIQRTEQRDSAMYRCASSLGDRVYEQYFGPGTRLTVT.

The genes are TRBV7-3 and TRBJ2-3; TRBD1 aligns across 7 bases. Trimming took 4 bases from V and 4 from J; bases not matched to a gene: 8. The V gene's germline CDR1 is SGHTA and CDR2 FQGTGA. The CDR3 has 15 residues. The CDR3 protein is CASSSTGRPADTQYF. CDR3 DNA sequence: TGTGCCAGCAGCTCGACAGGGCGTCCCGCAGATACGCAGTATTTT.

This clone was picked up a small number of times. V is TRBV15 and J is TRBJ2-3, with 12 bases that match TRBD2. Trimming removed 5 bases from V and 5 bases from J; junction bases left unmatched: 8. Per the germline V gene, CDR1 is LNHNV and CDR2 is YYDKDF (reference sequence). This CDR3 spans 16 amino acids. The CDR3 sequence: CATSSLTSGGLDTQYF. The CDR3 DNA reads as TGTGCCACCAGCTCCCTGACTAGCGGGGGACTAGATACGCAGTATTTT.

This sequence joins TRBV14 and TRBJ1-6, with D possibly TRBD1 on 5 matching bases. V was cut by 0 bases and J by 10 bases, with 10 bases left in between. Germline V gene sequence: CDR1 SGHDN, CDR2 FVKESK. The CDR3 sequence is 14 residues long. DNA of the CDR3: TGTGCCAGCAGCCAAGACTGGGGGAGGTCACCCCTCCACTTT. This translates into CASSQDWGRSPLHF.

The V call is TRBV7-2, the J call TRBJ1-2, with 7 bases aligning to TRBD1. With 5 bases clipped from V and 5 bases from J, the junction kept 8 bases outside the gene matches. The CDR3 is 14 amino acids. Germline V lookup: CDR1 SGHTA, CDR2 FQGNSA. The CDR3 region has the DNA TGTGCCAGCAGCGCCCGACAGGGAAGGTATGGCTACACCTTC. Its translation: CASSARQGRYGYTF. The full variable domain, completed using reference TRBV7-2 and TRBJ1-2, is GAGVSQSPSNKVTEKGKDVELRCDPISGHTALYWYRQSLGQGLEFLIYFQGNSAPDKSGLPSDRFSAERTGGSVSTLTIQRTQQEDSAVYLCASSARQGRYGYTFGSGTRLTVV.

CDR3 in DNA: TGTGCCAGCAGCGCGAGTCTACTGACAGGGGGCAGTGAAAAACTGTTTTTT. Amino acids: CASSASLLTGGSEKLFF. V gene TRBV9 combines with J gene TRBJ1-4, with TRBD1 matching over 10 bases. This CDR3 has 17 residues. J gave up 7 bases and V 3 bases, and 12 bases lay outside the gene matches. Germline assignment: CDR1 SGDLS and CDR2 YYNGEE. Full variable domain (remainder filled in from reference TRBV9 and TRBJ1-4): DSGVTQTPKHLITATGQRVTLRCSPRSGDLSVYWYQQSLDQGLQFLIQYYNGEERAKGNILERFSAQQFPDLHSELNLSSLELGDSALYFCASSASLLTGGSEKLFFGSGTQLSVL.

This sequence joins TRBV11-2 and TRBJ1-1; a weak D match, TRBD1 (5 bases). The CDR3 contains 15 residues. The germline V gene encodes CDR1 SGHAT and CDR2 FQNNGV. V was cut by 5 bases and J by 6 bases, with 19 bases left in between. The CDR3 region has the DNA TGTGCCAGCAGCCCCACAGAAGGGGTGCGGCCTGAAGCTTTCTTT. The encoded protein is CASSPTEGVRPEAFF.

The chain is built from TRBV5-6 and TRBJ2-7, with 7 nucleotides matching TRBD1. Germline V lookup: CDR1 SGHDT, CDR2 YYEEEE. V dropped 4 bases and J dropped 7; count of bases not matched to a gene: 11. This CDR3 has 14 amino acids. The CDR3 loop reads CASSRRQGEREQYF. The DNA of the CDR3 is TGTGCCAGCAGCCGGCGGCAGGGGGAGCGAGAGCAGTACTTC.

V and J are TRBV5-1 and TRBJ2-1; tentatively, D is TRBD1 (5 bases). Germline CDR1 and CDR2: SGHRS and YFSETQ. This CDR3 spans 12 amino acids. V dropped 4 bases and J dropped 7 bases, with 9 bases sitting between them. CDR3 nucleotides: TGCGCCAGCAGCGCTCCAGGGAATGAGCAGTTCTTC. Protein sequence: CASSAPGNEQFF.

This sequence joins TRBV6-5 and TRBJ2-7, with TRBD2 identical over 8 bases. Germline assignment: CDR1 MNHEY and CDR2 SVGAGI. The V segment lost 5 bases and the J segment 2 bases; nucleotides outside the gene matches: 8. The CDR3 loop spans 15 amino acids. The CDR3 bases are TGTGCCAGCAGTCGGGCAGCGGGGGCCACCTACGAGCAGTACTTC. Translated: CASSRAAGATYEQYF.

This clone was observed once. The sample carries other DNA sequences with the same CDR3. V is TRBV5-8 and J is TRBJ2-2; possibly TRBD1 for D (5 bases). The V end was cut by 1 base, the J end by 3 bases, with 10 bases between. The CDR3 length is 15 residues. The germline CDR1 and CDR2 sequences are SGHTS and YDEGEE. CDR3 nucleotides: TGTGCCAGCAGCTTGTTCAGGGTGGACACCGGGGAGCTGTTTTTT. Its translation: CASSLFRVDTGELFF.

The chain employs TRBV4-1 and TRBJ1-5, with D perhaps matching TRBD1 (5 bases). The CDR3 spans 14 residues. The ends were cut back, 4 bases at V and 6 bases at J, with 13 bases in the middle. Looked up from germline, CDR1 is MGHRA and CDR2 is YSYEKL. This CDR3 is CASSLLLGGQPQHF. The CDR3 DNA sequence: TGCGCCAGCAGCCTCCTCTTGGGGGGTCAGCCCCAGCATTTT.

V is TRBV4-1 and J is TRBJ1-5; 7 bases are shared with TRBD1. With 4 bases clipped from V and 6 bases from J, the junction kept 6 bases outside the gene matches. The germline V gene has CDR1 MGHRA and CDR2 YSYEKL. This CDR3 is built from 14 residues. CDR3 sequence reads: CASSLKQGIQPQHF. In DNA, the CDR3 is TGCGCCAGCAGCCTTAAACAGGGGATTCAGCCCCAGCATTTT.

V gene TRBV28 combines with J gene TRBJ1-6, with TRBD1 matching over 7 bases. The CDR3 contains 14 residues. After removal of 3 bases from V and 7 bases from J, the junction contained 3 bases not matched to a gene. From germline, CDR1 is MDHEN and CDR2 SYDVKM. CDR3: CASSFTGENSPLHF. The CDR3 nucleotides read TGTGCCAGCAGTTTCACAGGGGAGAATTCACCCCTCCACTTT.

This clone came up a few times. The chain carries TRBV7-6 and TRBJ2-1, with D hard to call. The V end was cut by 1 base, the J end by 5 bases, with 9 bases between. This CDR3 is 14 amino acids long. The germline V gene has CDR1 SGHVS and CDR2 FNYEAQ. The CDR3 DNA is TGTGCCAGCAGCTTAGGTGACACGGACAATGAGCAGTTCTTC. Protein product: CASSLGDTDNEQFF.

The gene calls are TRBV7-6 and TRBJ2-5; the match to TRBD1 covers 7 bases. The V gene end was trimmed by 5 bases and the J gene end by 4 bases; junction bases not matched to a gene: 7. The CDR3 loop spans 14 amino acids. The germline V gene has CDR1 SGHVS and CDR2 FNYEAQ. CDR3 bases: TGTGCCAGCAGCGCACAGGGGAACCGAGAGACCCAGTACTTC. This sequence encodes CASSAQGNRETQYF.

V is TRBV19 and J is TRBJ1-5, with D perhaps matching TRBD1 (6 bases). Trimming removed 9 bases from V and 0 bases from J, with 21 bases in between. CDR3 length equals 17 residues. CDR1 LNHDA and CDR2 SQIVND come from the germline V gene (reference sequence). The CDR3 sequence: CARLTGSPRCSNQPQHF. DNA of the CDR3: TGTGCCAGACTAACAGGGTCACCCCGATGTAGCAATCAGCCCCAGCATTTT.